The source of this TCR beta chain is a study of blood T cells in healthy people across ages. Findings of the study overall: Donor CMV status was unknown, possibly confounding expanded clonotype changes.

It was with a sample-barcoded 5' primer and a J-beta primer mix that a second PCR of roughly 7 to 12 cycles was run. Each cDNA molecule received a tag from a template-switch adaptor that had 12 random nucleotides. TCRdb analysed the 5' RACE reads with MiXCR anew, one entry per CDR3 protein. The sample lists roughly 680,000 distinct CDR3 sequences, over 40% occurring once. CDR1 LNHDA and CDR2 SQIVND come from the germline V gene (reference sequence). V gave up 1 base and J gave up 7 bases, with 13 bases separating them. CDR3 length equals 14 residues. Remarks on this clonotype: The antigen remains unidentified.

The chain carries TRBV19 and TRBJ1-1; D call uncertain. Source material: blood. This TCR derives from a woman aged 80 or older in good health. CDR3: CASSIGVYTSEAFF. In nucleotides, the CDR3 is TGTGCCAGTAGTATAGGGGTCTACACCAGTGAAGCTTTCTTT.